These T cell receptor beta chains were read from a single sample in a study of blood T cell repertoires in COVID-19. The protocol was immunoSEQ multiplex PCR, while the TCRdb copy is restricted to in-frame clones and leaves out a portion. The sample records under 200,000 clones, around 80% being singletons. What was sequenced was PBMCs or T cells enriched from blood (not recorded which). Every receptor here comes from a woman aged 60-70 years who had recovered from COVID-19. CDR3s include the opening cysteine and the closing phenylalanine or tryptophan. D genes are given only for firm matches. Clone size is given for some rows only: seen once, a few or many times, or a class if the clone is expanded.

v_gene	j_gene	d_gene	abundance	CDR3aa
TRBV2	TRBJ2-1	NA	once	CASSAGVISNEQFF
TRBV9	TRBJ2-5	TRBD1	NA	CASTGTGGTQETQYF
TRBV19	TRBJ1-2	NA	NA	CASSITGVNGYTF
TRBV5-1	TRBJ2-2	NA	NA	CASSLSFGGPGELFF
TRBV18	TRBJ1-5	TRBD1	NA	CASSNGQGNQPQHF
TRBV27	TRBJ2-5	TRBD1	few	CASSFTPGQGRETQYF
TRBV10-3	TRBJ2-4	NA	NA	CAISGREENIQYF
TRBV3-1/TRBV3-2	TRBJ2-1	NA	NA	CASSRRTYNEQFF
TRBV5-6	TRBJ1-1	NA	NA	CASSLADTEAFF
TRBV12-3/TRBV12-4	TRBJ2-4	NA	NA	CASSSSPGIQYF
TRBV18	TRBJ1-1	TRBD1	NA	CASSSDRGNTEAFF
TRBV6-1	TRBJ1-1	NA	NA	CASSEALRGMNTEAFF